One and the same sample provided the 7 T cell receptor beta chains below, sequenced in a study of shared clonotypes between healthy human individuals. TCRdb's copy holds only in-frame clones and misses some; the assay was immunoSEQ multiplex PCR. The table records hundreds of thousands of clones, around 77% of them present only once. Sequences were obtained from PBMCs. All receptors derive from a woman aged 40-49 years in good health. Some clones in this sample may be carry-over from other donors' samples.

This clone was recorded only once. The chain carries TRBV4-1 and TRBJ2-1; TRBD1 might be the D (5 bases). With 0 bases removed from V and 0 bases from J, the gap between germline ends came to 18 bases. The germline V gene has CDR1 MGHRA and CDR2 YSYEKL. The CDR3 contains 19 residues. In DNA, the CDR3 is TGCGCCAGCAGCCAAGAATACTTTCAGGGCAGAAGCTCCTACAATGAGCAGTTCTTC. Its protein product is CASSQEYFQGRSSYNEQFF.

In DNA, the CDR3 is TGTGCCAGCAGTGAATTGGAACTAGCGGCCCTGGGGTCCCAGTACTTC. Protein sequence: CASSELELAALGSQYF. The gene calls are TRBV25-1 and TRBJ2-5, with TRBD2 identical over 8 bases. Per the germline V gene, CDR1 is MGHDK and CDR2 is SYGVNS. V trimming: 1 base; J trimming: 9 bases; junction bases outside the gene matches: 13. This CDR3 contains 16 residues.

In its sample, this clone was seen a few times. This chain links TRBV6-4 with TRBJ2-1, with D perhaps given as TRBD1 or TRBD2 (5 bases each). Germline V lookup: CDR1 MRHNA, CDR2 SNTAGT. Trimming removed 2 bases from V and 2 bases from J, with 10 bases in between. CDR3 length: 15 amino acids. The CDR3, as DNA: TGTGCCAGCAGTGACAAAGGGGACCCCTACAATGAGCAGTTCTTC. This translates into CASSDKGDPYNEQFF.

A single count supports this clone. The V and J genes are TRBV28 and TRBJ2-1, with 9 nucleotides matching TRBD1. The V gene's germline CDR1 is MDHEN and CDR2 SYDVKM. J was trimmed by 7 bases and V by 11 bases; bases with no gene match: 6. There are 12 residues in the CDR3. The chain's CDR3 is CASRQGGNEQFF. In nucleotides, the CDR3 is TGTGCCTCACGACAGGGGGGAAATGAGCAGTTCTTC.

This clone was recorded many times. The chain joins TRBV9 to TRBJ2-3; D not resolved. The CDR3 totals 14 residues. Germline V lookup: CDR1 SGDLS, CDR2 YYNGEE. V was trimmed by 0 bases and J by 6 bases, leaving 11 bases between them. The CDR3 coding sequence is TGTGCCAGCAGCGTAGCCCTGCATAGGGATACGCAGTATTTT. This translates into CASSVALHRDTQYF.

CDR3 residues: CASSLQEHTEAFF. The CDR3 bases are TGTGCCAGCAGCCTACAGGAGCACACTGAAGCTTTCTTT. The chain employs TRBV6-4 and TRBJ1-1; D might be TRBD1 (5 bases). Germline V CDR1 and CDR2: MRHNA, SNTAGT. The CDR3 has 13 residues. The V end was cut by 6 bases, the J end by 3 bases, with 11 bases between.

This clone was picked up one time. The chain employs TRBV6-5 and TRBJ1-2, with D uncertain. CDR1 is MNHEY, CDR2 SVGAGI, per germline. Deletions cut 2 bases from V and 2 bases from J, with 15 bases between. This CDR3 has 16 residues. The DNA for the CDR3 is TGTGCCAGCAGTTACATAAAAGGGTTTCGGAACTATGGCTACACCTTC. Its protein product is CASSYIKGFRNYGYTF.